This T cell receptor beta chain came from a study of blood T cell repertoires in COVID-19. As for the study in general: Samples came from the United States, Italy and Spain, spanning acute and convalescent COVID-19. PBMCs, B-cell-depleted T cells, or T cells were the source of the cDNA or gDNA that made up the material.

As processed by the authors: Counts of nucleated cells, estimated from reference gene primer amplification, were obtained. Measured with immunoSEQ multiplex PCR; TCRdb has only the in-frame clones, and not every one. V, J and clone size reflect that table, while D and trimming were determined from the DNA. The sample contains 110,000 to 150,000 clones, around 86% of which appear only once. Trimming shortened V by 2 bases and J by 3 bases, and 19 bases separated the two germline ends. Germline-derived CDR1 and CDR2 are SGHTA and FQGNSA. This CDR3 has 17 amino acids. This TCR derives from a woman older than 75 with acute or convalescent COVID-19. The rearrangement joins TRBV7-2 to TRBJ1-1; D gene unclear. Sequencing used peripheral blood. CDR3 sequence: CASSLISRLSDYTEAFF. In nucleotides, the CDR3 is TGTGCCAGCAGCTTAATTTCTAGGCTGAGTGATTACACTGAAGCTTTCTTT.